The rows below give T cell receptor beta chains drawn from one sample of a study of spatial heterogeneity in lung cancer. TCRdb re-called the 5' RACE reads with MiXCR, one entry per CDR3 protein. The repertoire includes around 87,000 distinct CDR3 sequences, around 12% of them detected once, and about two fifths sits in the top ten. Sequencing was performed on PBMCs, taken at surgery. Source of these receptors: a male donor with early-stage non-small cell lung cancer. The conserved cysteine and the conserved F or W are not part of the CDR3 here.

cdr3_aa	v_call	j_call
ASRTDRGPYNEQF	TRBV27	TRBJ2-1
ASSVQASSGNTIY	TRBV5-1	TRBJ1-3
ASSTGIAGGLETQY	TRBV6-5	TRBJ2-5
ASSHPDRVVYEQY	TRBV4-2	TRBJ2-7
ASSLGLSGNTIY	TRBV28	TRBJ1-3
ASSLAEKGRYEKLF	TRBV7-9	TRBJ1-4
ASSLIPTGNKGQPQH	TRBV6-2/TRBV6-3	TRBJ1-5
ASSSTGNYGYT	TRBV5-1	TRBJ1-2
ATSELGGTGELF	TRBV24-1	TRBJ2-2
ASSFRWASIHEQY	TRBV27	TRBJ2-7
AIMGTADTQY	TRBV10-3	TRBJ2-3
SVKQGEETQY	TRBV29-1	TRBJ2-5
ASSLYGTEQF	TRBV7-2	TRBJ2-1
ASSLPGTGYNEQF	TRBV19	TRBJ2-1
ATQLAGGPQYEQY	TRBV28	TRBJ2-7